This T cell receptor beta chain was identified during a study of CXCR3-negative and CXCR3-positive naive CD8 T cells (dated by TCRdb to about 2019). For the study in its entirety: In total, some 130 million TRB reads were obtained, or roughly 1.5 +/- 0.3 million reads per library. Diversity and physicochemical repertoire analyses covered some eleven donors pooled from two independent experiments. Naive subsets from about five donors and memory cells from 3 donors were included in the TRBV-TRBJ cluster analysis. The full study reports these points: CXCR3 expression partially decreased after cryopreservation, so most assays used freshly isolated PBMCs. Within the same donor, TRBV-TRBJ usage looked similar between naive CXCR3-negative and CXCR3-positive cells, but memory cells had distinct patterns. Because surface CD5, which is linked to self-reactivity in mice, was comparable between the naive subsets, TCR interaction strength was also inferred from the physicochemical properties of TRB CDR3s. Repertoire diversity was comparably high in both naive subsets but much lower in memory CD8+ T cells. TRB CDR3s from CXCR3-positive naive cells showed higher hydrophobicity (lower Kidera factor 4), lower energy, and higher strength and volume indices than CXCR3-negative naive cells.

For every CD8+ T cell subset, around 300,000 cells were flow-sorted straight into RLT lysis buffer, and each subset was sorted in triplicate. To keep memory contaminants out, a stringent definition of naive CD8+ T cells was applied: CD45RO-CCR7+CD27+CD95-. Peripheral blood mononuclear cells were isolated from buffy coats using standard density gradient centrifugation. Naive CXCR3-negative and CXCR3-positive CD8+ T cells were flow-sorted on a FACSAria III. Total RNA was extracted from sorted cells with an RNeasy Mini Kit. Reads for this sample came from a NextSeq 550. The Human TCR Profiling Kit (MiLaboratory) was used to prepare UMI-labeled 5' RACE TRB cDNA libraries. The full amount of extracted RNA was used for cDNA synthesis, and the full amount of resulting cDNA was used for PCR amplification. Libraries were prepared in parallel with an identical number of PCR cycles. Concerning the study's data processing: With a requirement of at least two reads per UMI, MIGEC and MiXCR extracted about 50,000 +/- 10,000 unique UMI-labeled TRB cDNA molecules per library. On average, 40,000 +/- 10,000 functional in-frame TRB CDR3 nucleotide clonotypes lacking stop codons were found per library. After each sample was downsampled to 5000 UMI-labeled TRB molecules, VDJtools was used to calculate diversity metrics such as normalized Shannon-Wiener and Chao1. VDJtools computed clonotype-size-weighted physicochemical properties of the central five CDR3 residues: interaction energy, strength, volume and Kidera factor 4. Reprocessed by TCRdb, the reads give a single entry per CDR3 protein sequence, without DNA. TCRdb's processing, not the authors', yielded these V and J calls. The table for this sample shows about 41,000 distinct CDR3 sequences. 1.5% to 2% of the sample is taken by the ten largest.

From the germline V gene, CDR1 is SQVTM and CDR2 is ANQGSEA. From the cysteine up to the phenylalanine, the CDR3 has a length of 14 residues. The nucleotide record is missing. A note on this clonotype: Its specific antigen is unknown.

This receptor was obtained from a human donor in good health. Some clones in this sample may be carry-over from other donors' samples. Sequenced material: naive CXCR3- CD8+ T cells from blood. This sample's cell subset or site label indicates: CD45RO-CCR7+CD27+CD95- naive CD8+ T cells lacking CXCR3 (TNR3-). The sequence joins TRBV29-1 to TRBJ2-3; TCRdb picks TRBD2, but there is no DNA to check that call. The CDR3 loop reads CSVVAGGLTDTQYF.